The 10 T cell receptor beta chains below were found in one sample sequenced in a study of control samples from healthy donors and cancer patients. Using immunoSEQ multiplex PCR, the repertoire was profiled, and TCRdb retains in-frame clones only, with some absent. The table records approximately 89,000 clones, 70% to 90% of them present only once. Sequencing was carried out using blood. Receptors were obtained from a man aged 45-65 years in good health.

The chain couples TRBV5-1 to TRBJ2-7; 9 bases match TRBD1. V lost 1 base, J lost 5 bases, and 4 bases stayed unmatched. The CDR3 is 14 amino acids. Germline values: CDR1 SGHRS, CDR2 YFSETQ. The CDR3 spells CASSLYRTGDEQYF. Here the CDR3 DNA reads TGCGCCAGCAGCTTGTACCGGACAGGGGACGAGCAGTACTTC.

Only one count was recorded for this clone. The V call is TRBV2, the J call TRBJ1-2; TRBD1 aligns across 7 bases. Germline CDR1 reads SNHLY; CDR2 reads FYNNEI. The V and J ends lost 2 bases and 8 bases, in that order; junction bases with no gene match: 5. The CDR3 contains 13 residues. The CDR3 DNA is TGTGCCAGCAGTGAAAGACAGGGAAGGGGCTACACCTTC. Its translation: CASSERQGRGYTF.

The rearrangement uses TRBV24-1 and TRBJ2-2; D may match TRBD1 or TRBD2 (5 bases each). V was shortened by 2 bases and J by 5 bases, with 17 bases between the two germline ends. Germline V gives CDR1 KGHDR, CDR2 SFDVKD. CDR3 length equals 17 residues. The CDR3 nucleotides read TGTGCCACCAGTGATTCGAGGGGCTCCGGCGGAACCGGGGAGCTGTTTTTT. Its protein is CATSDSRGSGGTGELFF.

This clone was seen a few times. This chain uses TRBV2 with TRBJ1-2; 7 nucleotides align to TRBD1. The CDR3 has 14 amino acids. CDR1 and CDR2 from the germline V gene are SNHLY and FYNNEI. V lost 6 bases, J lost 3 bases, and 7 bases stayed unmatched. CDR3 sequence reads: CASRVGGADYGYTF. CDR3 sequence (DNA): TGTGCCAGCAGAGTAGGGGGCGCAGACTATGGCTACACCTTC.

This chain uses TRBV7-2 with TRBJ2-1; no reliable D call. This CDR3 spans 12 amino acids. Trimming cost V 2 bases and J 8 bases, with 7 bases left between them. The germline V gene has CDR1 SGHTA and CDR2 FQGNSA. CDR3 protein: CASSLIPHEQFF. CDR3 nucleotide sequence: TGTGCCAGCAGCTTAATTCCACATGAGCAGTTCTTC.

V and J are TRBV4-2 and TRBJ2-3; 12 bases are shared with TRBD2. After removal of 1 base from V and 4 bases from J, the junction contained 3 bases not matched to a gene. The CDR3 has 16 amino acids. Germline assignment: CDR1 LGHNA and CDR2 YNFKEQ. The CDR3 protein is CASSQVASGGADTQYF. The CDR3 region has the DNA TGTGCCAGCAGCCAAGTCGCTAGCGGGGGGGCAGATACGCAGTATTTT.

CDR3 coding DNA: TGTGCCAGCAGTTTAGAAGGTGTAGCTAATGAAAAACTGTTTTTT. This gives the protein CASSLEGVANEKLFF. The V call is TRBV28, the J call TRBJ1-4, with unresolved D. V was pared by 2 bases and J by 3 bases, with 10 bases between. The CDR3 is 15 amino acids. Germline CDR1 reads MDHEN; CDR2 reads SYDVKM.

The chain carries TRBV5-1 and TRBJ1-2; D ambiguous. Trimming cost V 5 bases and J 7 bases, with 12 bases left between them. The CDR3 spans 12 residues. Germline CDR1 SGHRS, CDR2 YFSETQ. The CDR3: CASSLASGGYTF. The CDR3 DNA reads as TGCGCCAGCAGTTTAGCCAGCGGTGGCTACACCTTC.

This clone was observed a handful of times. The J gene is TRBJ1-2, the V gene TRBV5-4; no clear D gene. V dropped 0 bases and J dropped 2 bases, with 14 bases sitting between them. CDR3 length: 16 residues. CDR1 SGHNT and CDR2 YYREEE come from the germline V gene (reference sequence). CDR3 residues: CASSLAETQTNYGYTF. The CDR3 nucleotides are TGTGCCAGCAGCTTGGCCGAGACACAAACAAACTATGGCTACACCTTC.

The V and J genes are TRBV7-2 and TRBJ2-3; D is undetermined. Germline CDR1 reads SGHTA; CDR2 reads FQGNSA. The CDR3 totals 13 residues. Trimming took 5 bases from V and 5 from J, leaving 11 bases between them. CDR3 DNA sequence: TGTGCCAGCAGCCCTCTAGTGTTAGATACGCAGTATTTT. Translation: CASSPLVLDTQYF.